The source of this TCR beta chain is a study of T cells in Graves' hyperthyroidism and ophthalmopathy. Notes on the study in general: For ophthalmopathy, model prediction preceded onset by a median around six months.

CDR1 is GTSNPN and CDR2 is SVGIG in the germline V gene (reference sequence). V shed 0 bases, J shed 7 bases, and the junction held 8 bases outside the gene matches. This CDR3 comprises 15 residues. Amplification of TCR beta CDR3 regions used RNA as the template. Primed by the HTBI set, a first-round RT-PCR was run on the TCR CDR3. TCRdb reanalysed the multiplex PCR reads using MiXCR and keeps one entry per CDR3 protein. The sample has about 740,000 distinct CDR3 sequences, around 13% seen once. This clonotype has at least ten counts. Its antigen remains unknown. The specimen was blood. The V and J genes are TRBV30 and TRBJ2-1; TRBD2 matches 8 bases. This clonotype was obtained from a woman aged 18-29 years with Graves' hyperthyroidism. The CDR3 bases are TGTGCCTGGAGTGTAGGAGCGGGAGCTTGGAATGAGCAGTTCTTC. Amino acid sequence: CAWSVGAGAWNEQFF.